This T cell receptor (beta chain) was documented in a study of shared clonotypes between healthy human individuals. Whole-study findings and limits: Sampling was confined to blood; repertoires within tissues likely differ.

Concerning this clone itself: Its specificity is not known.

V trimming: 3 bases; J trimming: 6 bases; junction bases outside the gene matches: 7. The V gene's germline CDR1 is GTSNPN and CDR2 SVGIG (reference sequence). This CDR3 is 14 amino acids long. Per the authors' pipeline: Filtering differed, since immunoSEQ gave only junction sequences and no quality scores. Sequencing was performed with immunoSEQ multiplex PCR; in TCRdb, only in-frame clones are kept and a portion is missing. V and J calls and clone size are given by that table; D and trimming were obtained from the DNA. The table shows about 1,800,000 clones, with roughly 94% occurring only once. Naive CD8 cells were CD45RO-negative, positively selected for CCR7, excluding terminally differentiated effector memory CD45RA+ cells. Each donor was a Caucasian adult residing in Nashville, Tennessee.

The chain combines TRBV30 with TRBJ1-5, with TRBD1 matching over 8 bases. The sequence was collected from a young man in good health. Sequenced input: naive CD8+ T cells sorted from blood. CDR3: CAWSEGQDLQPQHF. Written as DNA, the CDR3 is TGTGCCTGGAGCGAGGGACAGGACCTTCAGCCCCAGCATTTT.